This passage covers 20 T cell receptor beta chains from one sample sequenced in a study of OX40 agonist ivuxolimab in advanced cancers. TCRdb keeps only in-frame clones here, not all; method: immunoSEQ multiplex PCR. The data show tens of thousands of clones, with 85% seen just once and roughly 3.1% held by the top ten. The specimen comprised CD4+ or CD8+ T cells sorted from blood, sampled in a trial of the OX40 agonist ivuxolimab. The receptor set was obtained from an adult with an advanced solid tumor such as melanoma, head and neck, liver or kidney cancer.

The chain joins TRBV6-5 to TRBJ1-1; D not resolved. Germline-derived CDR1 and CDR2 are MNHEY and SVGAGI. This CDR3 comprises 13 residues. V gave up 2 bases and J gave up 1 base, with 5 bases separating them. CDR3 sequence reads: CASSYGTNTEAFF. The CDR3 DNA reads TGTGCCAGCAGTTACGGCACGAACACTGAAGCTTTCTTT.

The rearrangement joins TRBV9 to TRBJ1-6; a possible D gene is TRBD1 (5 bases). V was shortened by 4 bases and J by 10 bases, with 12 bases between the two germline ends. The CDR3 is made up of 13 amino acids. CDR1 is SGDLS and CDR2 is YYNGEE in the germline V gene. The CDR3 here is CASSPQTASPLHF. CDR3 nucleotide sequence: TGTGCCAGCAGCCCCCAGACAGCCTCACCCCTCCACTTT.

J is TRBJ2-1 and V is TRBV27; 8 bases align to TRBD2. This CDR3 region has 16 residues. The germline V gene has CDR1 MNHEY and CDR2 SMNVEV (reference sequence). V shed 6 bases, J shed 2 bases, and the junction held 9 bases outside the gene matches. This CDR3 is CASRTFSGIAYNEQFF. The CDR3 nucleotides read TGTGCCAGCAGAACCTTTAGCGGGATCGCCTACAATGAGCAGTTCTTC.

This chain joins TRBV19 and TRBJ1-3; 8 bases align to TRBD1. Germline CDR1 and CDR2: LNHDA and SQIVND (reference sequence). CDR3 length: 17 residues. J gave up 1 base and V 7 bases, and 12 bases lay outside the gene matches. The CDR3: CASMPTDRGGSGNTIYF. For the CDR3, the DNA is TGTGCCAGTATGCCTACTGACAGGGGAGGATCTGGAAACACCATATATTTT.

This chain joins TRBV6-5 and TRBJ1-1, with 7 bases fitting TRBD1. Germline assignment: CDR1 MNHEY and CDR2 SVGAGI. The CDR3 sequence is 16 residues long. The V and J ends lost 4 bases and 0 bases, in that order; junction bases with no gene match: 8. The CDR3 DNA is TGTGCCAGCAGTTCGACAGGGACCGGAATGAACACTGAAGCTTTCTTT. Translated, it gives CASSSTGTGMNTEAFF.

The rearrangement links TRBV5-1 to TRBJ2-7, with D unclear. This CDR3 is built from 15 residues. Germline loops: CDR1 SGHRS, CDR2 YFSETQ. With 0 bases removed from V and 0 bases from J, the gap between germline ends came to 10 bases. CDR3 region: CASSLARLSSYEQYF. The CDR3 DNA follows: TGCGCCAGCAGCTTGGCTCGGTTGAGCTCCTACGAGCAGTACTTC.

V gene TRBV5-5 combines with J gene TRBJ1-1; no definite D call. The CDR3 spans 12 residues. Trimming left V 5 bases short and J 4 bases short, with 9 bases between. The V gene's germline CDR1 is SGHKS and CDR2 YYEKEE (reference sequence). In nucleotides, the CDR3 is TGTGCCAGCAGTGGGCAGCGCACTGAAGCTTTCTTT. Protein sequence: CASSGQRTEAFF. The full variable domain, completed using reference TRBV5-5 and TRBJ1-1, is DAGVTQSPTHLIKTRGQQVTLRCSPISGHKSVSWYQQVLGQGPQFIFQYYEKEERGRGNFPDRFSARQFPNYSSELNVNALLLGDSALYLCASSGQRTEAFFGQGTRLTVV.

The chain recombines TRBV9 with TRBJ2-7, with TRBD1 as a possible D gene (6 bases). Germline V gives CDR1 SGDLS, CDR2 YYNGEE. The CDR3 contains 14 residues. With 4 bases removed from V and 6 bases from J, the gap between germline ends came to 17 bases. CDR3 coding DNA: TGTGCCAGCAGCCCCATCGGGACATTAGGCGAGCAGTACTTC. Translation gives CASSPIGTLGEQYF. Filled out from reference TRBV9 and TRBJ2-7, the complete variable domain reads DSGVTQTPKHLITATGQRVTLRCSPRSGDLSVYWYQQSLDQGLQFLIQYYNGEERAKGNILERFSAQQFPDLHSELNLSSLELGDSALYFCASSPIGTLGEQYFGPGTRLTVT.

The V call is TRBV19, the J call TRBJ2-4; tentative D call: TRBD2 (5 bases). The CDR3 is made up of 15 amino acids. V lost 1 base to trimming and J lost 0 bases, with 7 bases between them. CDR1 LNHDA and CDR2 SQIVND come from the germline V gene (reference sequence). CDR3 bases: TGTGCCAGTAGTATAGGAGCGGTAGCCAAAAACATTCAGTACTTC. As protein: CASSIGAVAKNIQYF. Based on the CDR3 plus reference TRBV19 and TRBJ2-4, the full variable domain is DGGITQSPKYLFRKEGQNVTLSCEQNLNHDAMYWYRQDPGQGLRLIYYSQIVNDFQKGDIAEGYSVSREKKESFPLTVTSAQKNPTAFYLCASSIGAVAKNIQYFGAGTRLSVL.

As DNA, the CDR3 is TGTGCCAGCGGGGGGGGGAGTTTGACCCAGTACTTC. Its translation is CASGGGSLTQYF. The chain carries TRBV6-5 and TRBJ2-5, with 7 bases identical to TRBD2. The CDR3 covers 12 residues. The ends lost 8 bases at V and 7 bases at J; junction bases unmatched: 7. In germline, CDR1 is MNHEY, CDR2 SVGAGI.

The J gene is TRBJ2-1, the V gene TRBV7-3, with unresolved D. The V end lost 4 bases, the J end lost 4 bases, and 17 bases lay between the germline ends. CDR3 size: 16 residues. CDR1 is SGHTA and CDR2 is FQGTGA in the germline V gene. CDR3 nucleotides: TGTGCCAGCAGCTCCTGGGCCGGCGGTCTGTACAATGAGCAGTTCTTC. Encoded protein: CASSSWAGGLYNEQFF.

The sample holds a few counts of this clone. The chain joins TRBV6-5 to TRBJ2-2, with a weak D call TRBD2 (5 bases). The CDR3 is made up of 11 amino acids. The germline V gene has CDR1 MNHEY and CDR2 SVGAGI. V was trimmed by 6 bases and J by 7 bases, leaving 6 bases between them. CDR3 in DNA: TGTGCCAGCAGGGGGAGCGGGGAGCTGTTTTTT. Translating it yields CASRGSGELFF.

DNA for the CDR3: TGTGCCAGCGAGTTGGGACAGGGAGGTTCACCCCTCCACTTT. It specifies CASELGQGGSPLHF. This chain connects TRBV5-5 to TRBJ1-6; the match to TRBD1 covers 9 bases. CDR1 is SGHKS and CDR2 is YYEKEE in the germline V gene (reference sequence). This CDR3 contains 14 residues. J gave up 9 bases and V 7 bases, and 8 bases lay outside the gene matches.

The rearrangement uses TRBV6-5 and TRBJ1-3; D uncertain. In germline, CDR1 is MNHEY, CDR2 SVGAGI. The CDR3 has 15 residues. V lost 6 bases and J 2 bases, leaving 14 bases between the germline ends. CDR3 residues: CASREGVNTGNTIYF. The CDR3 nucleotides are TGTGCCAGCAGGGAGGGCGTTAACACTGGAAACACCATATATTTT.

V gene TRBV6-1 combines with J gene TRBJ1-2; 7 bases agree with TRBD1. Germline V gene data show CDR1 as MNHNS and CDR2 as SASEGT. This CDR3 is built from 15 residues. With V trimmed by 6 bases and J by 4 bases, 11 bases remained unmatched. Here the CDR3 DNA reads TGTGCCAGCAGCTTCCGGGACAGTAAGATCTATGGCTACACCTTC. It codes for CASSFRDSKIYGYTF.

The chain employs TRBV14 and TRBJ1-1; no definite D call. With 5 bases removed from V and 4 bases from J, the gap between germline ends came to 17 bases. This CDR3 has 15 residues. CDR1 and CDR2 from the germline V gene are SGHDN and FVKESK. The DNA for the CDR3 is TGTGCCAGCAGCAAAAGGGCGCGGGTGGGCACTGAAGCTTTCTTT. Translated, it gives CASSKRARVGTEAFF. The full variable domain, in which reference TRBV14 and TRBJ1-1 provide the parts outside the CDR3, is EAGVTQFPSHSVIEKGQTVTLRCDPISGHDNLYWYRRVMGKEIKFLLHFVKESKQDESGMPNNRFLAERTGGTYSTLKVQPAELEDSGVYFCASSKRARVGTEAFFGQGTRLTVV.

The chain joins TRBV11-3 to TRBJ2-3, with 15 nucleotides matching TRBD2. V lost 5 bases to trimming and J lost 0 bases; unmatched junction nucleotides: 3. The CDR3 consists of 17 residues. Germline CDR1 reads SGHNT; CDR2 reads YENEEA. The CDR3 coding sequence is TGTGCCAGCAGCCGGGGACTAGCGGGAGGAAGCACAGATACGCAGTATTTT. The encoded protein is CASSRGLAGGSTDTQYF.

J is TRBJ2-3 and V is TRBV11-3; no clear D gene. The CDR3 covers 15 residues. The ends were cut back, 2 bases at V and 0 bases at J, with 9 bases in the middle. Germline CDR1 SGHNT, CDR2 YENEEA. CDR3 region: CASSLKGKSTDTQYF. The CDR3 DNA follows: TGTGCCAGCAGCTTAAAGGGTAAGAGCACAGATACGCAGTATTTT.

J is TRBJ2-2 and V is TRBV11-3; TRBD1 matches at 7 bases. The CDR3 length is 15 residues. V shed 3 bases, J shed 3 bases, and the junction held 4 bases outside the gene matches. CDR1 is SGHNT, CDR2 YENEEA, per germline. CDR3 sequence reads: CASSFRQGDTGELFF. The CDR3, as DNA: TGTGCCAGCAGCTTCAGACAGGGTGACACCGGGGAGCTGTTTTTT.

The chain couples TRBV19 to TRBJ1-4; D gene uncertain. Per germline, CDR1 LNHDA and CDR2 SQIVND (reference sequence). Trimming removed 3 bases from V and 7 bases from J, with 3 bases in between. This CDR3 is built from 11 residues. CDR3: CASSIGEKLFF. The CDR3 region has the DNA TGTGCCAGTAGTATCGGTGAAAAACTGTTTTTT.